These T cell receptor beta chains were read from a single sample in a study of T cells in Graves' hyperthyroidism and ophthalmopathy. TCRdb re-called the multiplex PCR reads with MiXCR, one entry per CDR3 protein. This table holds roughly 100,000 distinct CDR3 sequences, 47% found once. Material for sequencing was blood. These receptors were collected from a middle-aged man with Graves' hyperthyroidism. Both conserved end residues are part of each CDR3. The D gene is left open where the match is weak. Where a row states a size, it is once, few, many or the class of an expanded clone; other rows omit it.

j_call clone_size d_call v_call cdr3_nt cdr3_aa
TRBJ2-4 many . TRBV15 TGTGCCACCGGTCGGACAGACCAAAACATTCAGTACTTC CATGRTDQNIQYF
TRBJ2-3 many . TRBV7-2 TGTGCCAGCAGCTTAAGGTCCAGGGAGCAGTATTTT CASSLRSREQYF
TRBJ1-5 . TRBD1 TRBV7-9 TGTGCCAGCAGCTTTGAGGGGACAGGGTCTCAGCCCCAGCATTTT CASSFEGTGSQPQHF
TRBJ2-5 . . TRBV15 TGTGCCACCAGCAGAGATCCGGGGCGAGGGGAAGAGACCCAGTACTTC CATSRDPGRGEETQYF
TRBJ2-1 . TRBD2 TRBV29-1 TGCAGCGGACAGCGGGGGGGCCAGTTCTTC CSGQRGGQFF
TRBJ1-6 many . TRBV2 TGTGCCAGCAGTGAAGCGGAAAGGGCACCCCTCCACTTT CASSEAERAPLHF
TRBJ2-1 many . TRBV20-1 TGCAGTGCTCCCACAGGGAAGACCTACAATGAGCAGTTCTTC CSAPTGKTYNEQFF
TRBJ2-3 many . TRBV9 TGTGCCAGCAGCGTCTACAGGGATAAAAGCACAGATACGCAGTATTTT CASSVYRDKSTDTQYF
TRBJ2-5 many . TRBV7-8 TGTGCCAGCAGGGGGACATCGGAGACCCAGTACTTC CASRGTSETQYF
TRBJ2-7 many TRBD2 TRBV7-8 TGTGCCAGCTCGGGGGGATCCTACGAGCAGTACTTC CASSGGSYEQYF
TRBJ1-3 many . TRBV5-8 TGTGCCAGCAGCTTGAGGGGGGTAACCGGAAACACCATATATTTT CASSLRGVTGNTIYF
TRBJ1-6 . . TRBV5-1 TGCGCCAGCAGCTTGGGAGGACAGTATAATTCACCCCTCCACTTT CASSLGGQYNSPLHF
TRBJ2-5 many . TRBV13 TGTGCCAGCAGCTTACGCGCGAGGTACCAAGAGACCCAGTACTTC CASSLRARYQETQYF
TRBJ1-1 . TRBD1 TRBV30 TGTGCCTGGAACCTACAAGCAGGGGGCAGGCAAACTGAAGCTTTCTTT CAWNLQAGGRQTEAFF
TRBJ1-1 many TRBD1 TRBV20-1 TGCAGTGCTAGACCGTTCACAGGGGGCAGGGGCACTGAAGCTTTCTTT CSARPFTGGRGTEAFF
TRBJ2-2 many TRBD1 TRBV9 TGTGCCAGCAGCGCTAGCCCGGCGACAGGGACCACCGGGGAGCTGTTTTTT CASSASPATGTTGELFF
TRBJ1-1 once TRBD1 TRBV18 TGTGCCAGCTCACCTCTGGACAGGGGGACTGAAGCTTTCTTT CASSPLDRGTEAFF
TRBJ1-2 . TRBD1 TRBV12-3/TRBV12-4 TGTGCCAGCAGCTGGACTAGGACAGGGGATGGCTACACCTTC CASSWTRTGDGYTF
TRBJ1-2 . TRBD1 TRBV6-5 TGTGCCAGCAGTTGGGGACAGGGTAACTATGGCTACACCTTC CASSWGQGNYGYTF
TRBJ1-5 many . TRBV5-8 TGTGCCAGCAGCCAGGACGGTAGCAATCAGCCCCAGCATTTT CASSQDGSNQPQHF
TRBJ2-3 many . TRBV29-1 TGCAGCGTTGGTCATCCAGGGGATGGTACAGATACGCAGTATTTT CSVGHPGDGTDTQYF
TRBJ2-5 many TRBD2 TRBV20-1 TGCAGTGCTAGAGAATCGGGGGGGGAGACCCAGTACTTC CSARESGGETQYF